This entry lists 4 T cell receptor beta chains sequenced from one sample in a study of T cell responses to AZD1222 COVID-19 vaccine. Sequencing was performed with immunoSEQ multiplex PCR; in TCRdb, only in-frame clones are kept and a portion is missing. The sample consists of more than 75,000 clones, approximately 90% of them appearing once. This material consisted of peripheral blood, taken on day 0 of AZD1222 vaccination. Receptor source: an adult in good health.

This clone was observed a handful of times. This chain uses TRBV6-5 with TRBJ2-7, with D maybe TRBD2 (5 bases). V was shortened by 6 bases and J by 0 bases, with 12 bases between the two germline ends. The CDR3 extends over 14 amino acids. CDR1 MNHEY and CDR2 SVGAGI come from the germline V gene. The CDR3 loop is CASRTGTSSYEQYF. The CDR3 DNA sequence: TGTGCCAGCAGGACGGGAACAAGCTCCTACGAGCAGTACTTC.

Worth noting for this clone: Other DNA sequences within the sample encode an identical CDR3. This chain links TRBV3-1 (or the pseudogene TRBV3-2) with TRBJ1-1, with 10 nucleotides matching TRBD1. This CDR3 has 15 residues. Germline loops: CDR1 LGHDT, CDR2 YNNKEL (reference sequence). Trimming cost V 3 bases and J 3 bases; bases outside gene matches: 4. In DNA form, the CDR3 reads TGTGCCAGCAGCCAGGGACAGGGGATTGACACTGAAGCTTTCTTT. This codes for CASSQGQGIDTEAFF.

This clone is a singleton in its sample. The V call is TRBV7-9, the J call TRBJ1-2; D not certain. Per germline, CDR1 SEHNR and CDR2 FQNEAQ (reference sequence). Deletions cut 7 bases from V and 0 bases from J, with 15 bases between. The CDR3 consists of 15 residues. DNA for the CDR3: TGTGCCAGCACCCAGCAAGGAGCCGCTAACTATGGCTACACCTTC. Its protein is CASTQQGAANYGYTF.

The rearrangement joins TRBV11-1 to TRBJ2-1, with 9 bases matching TRBD2. The CDR3 loop spans 16 amino acids. Germline trimming cut 4 bases from V and 4 bases from J; bases unmatched to any gene: 8. Germline V lookup: CDR1 SGHAT, CDR2 FQDESV (reference sequence). CDR3 DNA: TGTGCCAGCAGCTCTCCCCAACTAGCGGGTTACAATGAGCAGTTCTTC. Amino acid sequence: CASSSPQLAGYNEQFF. Supplemented by reference TRBV11-1 and TRBJ2-1, the full variable domain reads EAEVAQSPRYKITEKSQAVAFWCDPISGHATLYWYRQILGQGPELLVQFQDESVVDDSQLPKDRFSAERLKGVDSTLKIQPAELGDSAMYLCASSSPQLAGYNEQFFGPGTRLTVL.